This T cell receptor (beta chain) is from a study of neoadjuvant anti-PD-1 for oral cavity cancer. About the research overall: Around day 43, patients without progression received a fourth nivolumab dose before surgery.

Using immunoSEQ multiplex PCR, the repertoire was profiled, and TCRdb retains in-frame clones only, with some absent. Found here are 15,000 to 20,000 clones, over 65% of them singletons; the top ten hold 2.7%. The germline CDR1 and CDR2 sequences are SGHKS and YYEKEE (reference sequence). The CDR3 length is 15 residues. V was clipped by 3 bases and J by 1 base, with 14 bases between them. The chain carries TRBV5-5 and TRBJ2-7, with D possibly being TRBD1 (6 bases). The receptor comes from a person between 40 and 85 years old with oral cavity squamous cell carcinoma. The sample here was PBMCs, taken before nivolumab (anti-PD-1) treatment. CDR3 residues: CASSSLTGLSYEQYF. The CDR3 nucleotides are TGTGCCAGCAGCTCCCTTACAGGGTTGTCCTACGAGCAGTACTTC.